Below are 20 T cell receptor beta chains sequenced from a single sample in a study of identical twins. TCRdb recomputed calls from the 5' RACE reads with MiXCR, one row per CDR3 protein. The sample lists around 490,000 distinct CDR3 sequences, approximately 14% seen once, with approximately 0.98% in the top ten. The data were also submitted as part of a second study, on yellow fever vaccine responses in identical twins.

Sequencing input: CD4+ T cells sorted from blood. The origin of the receptors is a woman under 30 in good health.

V usage is TRBV29-1 and J usage is TRBJ1-2, with TRBD1 matching 9 bases. This CDR3 contains 15 residues. Germline V gene sequence: CDR1 SQVTM, CDR2 ANQGSEA. J gave up 7 bases and V 5 bases, and 14 bases lay outside the gene matches. The DNA of the CDR3 is TGCAGCGTTACCTTGACCGGGACAGGGCTGTTTGGCTACACCTTC. It encodes CSVTLTGTGLFGYTF.

V is TRBV29-1 and J is TRBJ2-7, with TRBD2 matching 12 bases. The junction had 3 bases not matched to a gene; V was cut back by 6 bases and J by 0 bases. The CDR3 covers 14 residues. Germline loops: CDR1 SQVTM, CDR2 ANQGSEA. DNA for the CDR3: TGCAGCGTGTGGACTAGCGGGATCTCCTACGAGCAGTACTTC. Its protein is CSVWTSGISYEQYF.

This clonotype has more than one count but fewer than ten. The J gene is TRBJ2-3, the V gene TRBV11-2; perhaps TRBD1 as D (5 bases). V was clipped by 0 bases and J by 4 bases, with 8 bases between them. This CDR3 is built from 14 residues. Germline V gene data show CDR1 as SGHAT and CDR2 as FQNNGV. In DNA, the CDR3 is TGTGCCAGCAGCTTAGACCAGGGCCCAGATACGCAGTATTTT. This gives the protein CASSLDQGPDTQYF.

This clonotype has just a few counts. This chain connects TRBV11-2 to TRBJ2-7; 7 nucleotides line up with TRBD2. Germline loops: CDR1 SGHAT, CDR2 FQNNGV. This CDR3 is built from 14 residues. After removal of 5 bases from V and 3 bases from J, the junction contained 7 bases not matched to a gene. The CDR3 here is CASSELGGFYEQYF. As DNA, the CDR3 is TGTGCCAGCAGCGAATTGGGAGGGTTCTACGAGCAGTACTTC.

This clonotype was observed a handful of times. The chain employs TRBV28 and TRBJ2-6; possible D gene TRBD2, 5 bases. Trimming took 3 bases from V and 2 from J, leaving 8 bases between them. CDR3 size: 15 residues. Germline V gene sequence: CDR1 MDHEN, CDR2 SYDVKM. The CDR3: CASSFRGTGANVLTF. The CDR3, as DNA: TGTGCCAGCAGTTTTCGGGGAACTGGGGCCAACGTCCTGACTTTC.

CDR3 in DNA: TGTGCCAGCAGCTTGGAGGGAAGGAGGGGAGAGACCCAGTACTTC. Protein: CASSLEGRRGETQYF. J is TRBJ2-5 and V is TRBV13; D may be TRBD2 (6 bases). CDR3 size: 15 residues. V was clipped by 3 bases and J by 4 bases, with 15 bases between them. In germline, CDR1 is PRHDT, CDR2 FYEKMQ (reference sequence).

At least ten counts were recorded for this clonotype. The chain combines TRBV24-1 with TRBJ2-3; 7 nucleotides match TRBD2. Trimming removed 0 bases from V and 1 base from J; junction bases left unmatched: 6. The CDR3 loop spans 17 amino acids. The germline V gene has CDR1 KGHDR and CDR2 SFDVKD. CDR3 in amino acids: CATSDLGRERGTDTQYF. The CDR3 coding sequence is TGTGCCACCAGTGATTTGGGGCGGGAGAGGGGCACAGATACGCAGTATTTT.

The chain joins TRBV20-1 to TRBJ2-3, with a tentative D call TRBD2 (5 bases). Germline-derived CDR1 and CDR2 are DFQATT and SNEGSKA (reference sequence). There are 15 residues in the CDR3. Trimming pared 5 bases from V and 1 base from J, leaving 16 bases between. CDR3: CSAPLPRGGTDTQYF. CDR3 nucleotide sequence: TGCAGTGCTCCCCTTCCCCGGGGAGGCACAGATACGCAGTATTTT.

J is TRBJ2-1 and V is TRBV20-1, with D perhaps matching TRBD1 or TRBD2 (5 bases each). Germline-derived CDR1 and CDR2 are DFQATT and SNEGSKA (reference sequence). CDR3 length: 13 residues. V dropped 5 bases and J dropped 6 bases, with 14 bases sitting between them. CDR3 sequence reads: CSADRGAVNEQFF. The CDR3 bases are TGCAGTGCTGACCGGGGCGCAGTCAATGAGCAGTTCTTC.

V usage is TRBV6-2 or TRBV6-3 and J usage is TRBJ1-1; weak D call: TRBD1 (6 bases). Trimming removed 7 bases from V and 0 bases from J, with 9 bases in between. Per the germline V gene, CDR1 is MNHEY and CDR2 is SVGEGT. The CDR3 spans 13 residues. The DNA for the CDR3 is TGTGCCAGCAAAGGGGGTTTGAACACTGAAGCTTTCTTT. Translating it yields CASKGGLNTEAFF.

Only a few counts were recorded for this clonotype. The J gene is TRBJ2-5, the V gene TRBV18; 11 bases fit TRBD1. From germline, CDR1 is KGHSH and CDR2 LQKENI. With V trimmed by 6 bases and J by 4 bases, 10 bases remained unmatched. The CDR3 is 16 amino acids. CDR3 amino acids: CASSRWTGGGGETQYF. In DNA form, the CDR3 reads TGTGCCAGCTCCCGGTGGACAGGGGGCGGAGGAGAGACCCAGTACTTC.

This clonotype was counted a few times. The chain carries TRBV25-1 and TRBJ1-1, with D possibly being TRBD1 (6 bases). V lost 6 bases to trimming and J lost 0 bases, with 20 bases between them. CDR1 and CDR2 from the germline V gene are MGHDK and SYGVNS. The CDR3 runs to 17 residues. The CDR3 DNA sequence: TGTGCCAGCAGCCACCGAAGTAAGACAGGAATGAACACTGAAGCTTTCTTT. Translation gives CASSHRSKTGMNTEAFF.

Many counts were recorded for this clonotype. This chain uses TRBV6-5 with TRBJ2-2; possible D gene TRBD2, 5 bases. CDR1 and CDR2 (germline): MNHEY, SVGAGI. The CDR3 loop spans 15 amino acids. The ends were cut back, 8 bases at V and 1 base at J, with 14 bases in the middle. CDR3 coding DNA: TGTGCCAGCGTTGGTGGGAGCCTGAACACCGGGGAGCTGTTTTTT. It codes for CASVGGSLNTGELFF.

The chain employs TRBV20-1 and TRBJ2-5; unclear D gene. Trimming removed 5 bases from V and 5 bases from J, with 12 bases in between. The V gene's germline CDR1 is DFQATT and CDR2 SNEGSKA (reference sequence). The CDR3 extends over 12 amino acids. This CDR3 reads CSADALGETQYF. The DNA for the CDR3 is TGCAGTGCTGACGCCCTGGGGGAGACCCAGTACTTC.

This clonotype was observed a few times. The chain couples TRBV6-1 to TRBJ1-2; a weak D match, TRBD1 (6 bases). Germline assignment: CDR1 MNHNS and CDR2 SASEGT. The CDR3 is 15 residues long. V gave up 6 bases and J gave up 5 bases, with 19 bases separating them. The CDR3 is CASRRYRDQGYGYTF. CDR3 DNA sequence: TGTGCCAGCAGACGATACAGGGACCAAGGGTATGGCTACACCTTC.

This chain connects TRBV6-5 to TRBJ2-5; 8 bases are a match to TRBD2. CDR1 MNHEY and CDR2 SVGAGI come from the germline V gene. V shed 0 bases and J 3 bases; nucleotides not matched to a gene: 12. The CDR3 spans 18 residues. CDR3 region: CASSYSIAGLAGKETQYF. CDR3 in DNA: TGTGCCAGCAGTTACTCGATTGCGGGTTTAGCGGGAAAAGAGACCCAGTACTTC.

This chain joins TRBV7-8 and TRBJ2-2; D is perhaps TRBD1 (6 bases). The germline gives CDR1 SGHVS, CDR2 FQNEAQ. CDR3 length equals 15 residues. The ends were cut back, 0 bases at V and 4 bases at J, with 9 bases in the middle. The DNA for the CDR3 is TGTGCCAGCAGCTTAGCGGGGGCGCCCACCGGGGAGCTGTTTTTT. It yields the protein CASSLAGAPTGELFF.

This chain joins TRBV29-1 and TRBJ2-7, with 9 bases lining up with TRBD1. With 7 bases clipped from V and 2 bases from J, the junction kept 6 bases outside the gene matches. This CDR3 comprises 13 residues. Germline values: CDR1 SQVTM, CDR2 ANQGSEA. In DNA, the CDR3 is TGCAGCGCCAGGACAGGGGACACCTACGAGCAGTACTTC. It encodes CSARTGDTYEQYF.

The chain employs TRBV7-3 and TRBJ2-2; no clear D gene. The germline V gene has CDR1 SGHTA and CDR2 FQGTGA. Trimming shortened V by 4 bases and J by 5 bases, and 14 bases separated the two germline ends. The CDR3 covers 15 residues. This CDR3 reads CASSSIVKKTGELFF. DNA of the CDR3: TGTGCCAGCAGCTCAATTGTTAAAAAGACCGGGGAGCTGTTTTTT.

The chain is built from TRBV5-4 and TRBJ2-2; 7 nucleotides line up with TRBD2. Germline assignment: CDR1 SGHNT and CDR2 YYREEE (reference sequence). The length of the CDR3 is 16 residues. V shed 3 bases, J shed 3 bases, and the junction held 8 bases outside the gene matches. The CDR3 spells CASSYDSGQDTGELFF. The CDR3 DNA reads as TGTGCCAGCAGCTACGATAGCGGGCAAGACACCGGGGAGCTGTTTTTT.